These T cell receptor beta chains were read from a single sample in a study of blood T cell repertoires in COVID-19. Method: immunoSEQ multiplex PCR; TCRdb's copy keeps in-frame clones and lacks some. The data show some 200,000 clones, roughly 85% seen once. Sequenced material: PBMCs or T cells enriched from blood (not recorded which). The receptors derive from a woman aged 40 to 50 with acute COVID-19. Each CDR3 is given with its conserved first and last residue. A D gene is named only where the DNA matches it firmly. Only some rows state a clone size, as once, few, many or a class for expanded clones.

D gene	V gene	clone size	J gene	CDR3 DNA	CDR3 protein
-	TRBV3-1/TRBV3-2	-	TRBJ2-7	TGTGCCAGCAGCCCCATCGGCGGGGCAACCTACGAGCAGTACTTC	CASSPIGGATYEQYF
TRBD1	TRBV7-2	-	TRBJ2-1	TGTGCCAGCAGCGGAAAAGGGGGCCTCTACAATGAGCAGTTCTTC	CASSGKGGLYNEQFF
TRBD1	TRBV7-8	-	TRBJ2-1	TGTGCCAGCAGCCTTGGACAGGAAGAGTTCTTC	CASSLGQEEFF
-	TRBV4-1	-	TRBJ1-5	TGCGCCAGCAGCCAAGCATCGATTATAGCGGGTAGCAATCAGCCCCAGCATTTT	CASSQASIIAGSNQPQHF
-	TRBV6-5	-	TRBJ1-5	TGTGCCAGCATCCCCGGGGGGAGCAAGGGTCAGCCCCAGCATTTT	CASIPGGSKGQPQHF
TRBD1	TRBV4-3	-	TRBJ2-7	TGCGCCAGCAGCCAAAGGACAGGGGCCTACGAGCAGTACTTC	CASSQRTGAYEQYF
TRBD1	TRBV5-6	-	TRBJ1-2	TGTGCCAGCAGCAGGGACAGGGGTGTCACCTTC	CASSRDRGVTF
-	TRBV7-8	-	TRBJ1-1	TGTGCCAGCAGCTTTTCCGGGACATTCCTGAACACTGAAGCTTTCTTT	CASSFSGTFLNTEAFF
TRBD1	TRBV5-4	-	TRBJ1-4	TGTGCCAGCAGCTTGGGGAACAGGGGAAATGAAAAACTGTTTTTT	CASSLGNRGNEKLFF
-	TRBV5-1	-	TRBJ1-1	TGCGCCAGCAGCCCAGCAATGTATCAGGGTCCCACTGAAGCTTTCTTT	CASSPAMYQGPTEAFF
-	TRBV30	-	TRBJ2-3	TGTGCCTGGAGTGTAGGGGCCACTAGCAGTCGAGATACGCAGTATTTT	CAWSVGATSSRDTQYF
TRBD2	TRBV6-4	-	TRBJ2-5	TGTGCCAGCAGCCCAACAGGGACTAGCGGGGTGGAGACCCAGTACTTC	CASSPTGTSGVETQYF
TRBD1	TRBV2	once	TRBJ1-1	TGTGCCAGCAGTGGGGACAGGGAGATAGGGAACACTGAAGCTTTCTTT	CASSGDREIGNTEAFF
TRBD1	TRBV18	-	TRBJ1-6	TGTGCCAGCTCTGAAAAGACAGGGGGTCTATCACCCCTCCACTTT	CASSEKTGGLSPLHF
-	TRBV19	-	TRBJ1-2	TGTGCCAGTAGTATCGTGTTATCCGGGGATGGCTACACCTTC	CASSIVLSGDGYTF
-	TRBV3-1/TRBV3-2	few	TRBJ2-1	TGTGCCAGCAGCCCCAGCTACCGGATGGGAGCTGAGCAGTTCTTC	CASSPSYRMGAEQFF
TRBD2	TRBV7-3	once	TRBJ2-2	TGTGCCAGCAGAATACTAGCGAGCACCGGGGAGCTGTTTTTT	CASRILASTGELFF
TRBD2	TRBV7-3	-	TRBJ2-3	TGTGCCAGCAGCTCCTTAGCGGGGGGGCATGGTACGCAGTATTTT	CASSSLAGGHGTQYF
-	TRBV1	few	TRBJ1-5	TGCACCAGCAGCCAAGATAGGACCAGGGATCATAGCAATCAGCCCCAGCATTTT	CTSSQDRTRDHSNQPQHF
-	TRBV3-1/TRBV3-2	-	TRBJ1-1	TGTGCCAGCAGCCAAGGAGGGCGATCCCGCGGGGACACTGAAGCTTTCTTT	CASSQGGRSRGDTEAFF
TRBD2	TRBV19	-	TRBJ2-1	TGTGCCAGTAGTGCCGGACTAGCGGGGGACTCGAATGAGCAGTTCTTC	CASSAGLAGDSNEQFF
-	TRBV9	-	TRBJ1-2	TGTGCCAGCAGCGTAGGAACAGGGACCTATGGCTACACCTTC	CASSVGTGTYGYTF
TRBD1	TRBV7-2	-	TRBJ1-6	TGTGCCAGCAGCTTAGCGCTGGCAGGGGGATCCTCACCCCTCCACTTT	CASSLALAGGSSPLHF
TRBD1	TRBV19	-	TRBJ1-4	TGTGCCAGTAGTATCGTCAGGGGGACTAATGAAAAACTGTTTTTT	CASSIVRGTNEKLFF
-	TRBV7-9	-	TRBJ1-4	TGTGCCAGCAGCTTAGAGAGGGGAGCGGGCGAAAAACTGTTTTTT	CASSLERGAGEKLFF
TRBD1	TRBV6-6	once	TRBJ1-2	TGTGCCAGCACCGGACAGGTCCGCTATGGCTACACCTTC	CASTGQVRYGYTF
TRBD1	TRBV25-1	-	TRBJ1-1	TGTGCCAGCAGTGACCCAGGGACAGCCAACACTGAAGCTTTCTTT	CASSDPGTANTEAFF
-	TRBV3-1/TRBV3-2	-	TRBJ1-1	TGTGCCAGCAGCCATCAGGGTTTGGGGGCTTTTGGAGCTTTCTTT	CASSHQGLGAFGAFF
-	TRBV12-3/TRBV12-4	-	TRBJ1-2	TGTGCCAGCAGCCCGCGCTCCTATGGCTACACCTTC	CASSPRSYGYTF
TRBD1	TRBV5-4	-	TRBJ2-7	TGTGCCAGCGCCGGCGGGACAGGAATCCGCGAGCAGTACTTC	CASAGGTGIREQYF
-	TRBV30	-	TRBJ1-2	TGTGCCTGGAGCGCACCGGTGCCGATATTCTATGGCTACACCTTC	CAWSAPVPIFYGYTF
-	TRBV6-2/TRBV6-3	-	TRBJ2-2	TGTGCCAGCAGTTGGCTAGGGGCAACCGGGGAGCTGTTTTTT	CASSWLGATGELFF
TRBD2	TRBV9	-	TRBJ2-1	TGTGCCAGCAGCGTAGGTTTAAGAGGCGGGAGCTCCTACAATGAGCAGTTCTTC	CASSVGLRGGSSYNEQFF
-	TRBV27	-	TRBJ2-3	TGTGCCAGCAGTTCTGGCGGGCGAGGAGGGGCAGATACGCAGTATTTT	CASSSGGRGGADTQYF
-	TRBV24-1	once	TRBJ1-3	TGTGCCACCAGTTCAGGGCCTGGAAACACCATATATTTT	CATSSGPGNTIYF
-	TRBV7-9	-	TRBJ1-1	TGTGCCAGCAGCTTACTGGGAGCCACTGAAGCTTTCTTT	CASSLLGATEAFF
-	TRBV6-5	-	TRBJ2-5	TGTGCCAGCAGTTACTCGGGCATCCAAGAGACCCAGTACTTC	CASSYSGIQETQYF
TRBD2	TRBV29-1	-	TRBJ2-1	TGCAGCGTTGAAGTTGGTAGCGGGGGGAGCTCCTACAATGAGCAGTTCTTC	CSVEVGSGGSSYNEQFF
-	TRBV4-3	-	TRBJ2-2	TGCGCCAGCAGCCAAGAACAGGAAGAAAACACCGGGGAGCTGTTTTTT	CASSQEQEENTGELFF
TRBD1	TRBV19	-	TRBJ1-6	TGTGCCAGTAGTATTCGACAGGGAGGTTCACCCCTCCACTTT	CASSIRQGGSPLHF
-	TRBV10-3	-	TRBJ2-7	TGTGCCATCAGTGAGTCGATGCTTAGACTGAACTACGAGCAGTACTTC	CAISESMLRLNYEQYF
-	TRBV5-1	-	TRBJ1-2	TGCGCCAGCAGCTTGGCACAGGCGAACTATGGCTACACCTTC	CASSLAQANYGYTF
TRBD2	TRBV7-2	-	TRBJ2-3	TGTGCCAGCAGCCAACGGCGGGGGGGCACAGATACGCAGTATTTT	CASSQRRGGTDTQYF
-	TRBV6-5	-	TRBJ2-6	TGTGCCAGCAGTTCCCCTAGTTACTCTGGGGCCAACGTCCTGACTTTC	CASSSPSYSGANVLTF
TRBD1	TRBV7-6	-	TRBJ2-5	TGTGCCAGCGTTAGGGGACAGGGGGAGACCCAGTACTTC	CASVRGQGETQYF
TRBD1	TRBV7-6	-	TRBJ2-2	TGTGCCAGCAGCCGGGGACAGACTTCCACCGGGGAGCTGTTTTTT	CASSRGQTSTGELFF